These 6 T cell receptor beta chains were sequenced from one sample in a study of shared clonotypes between healthy human individuals (dated by TCRdb to 2020 to 2022). The library was built by means of the immunoSEQ multiplex PCR assay. Imported from immuneACCESS, the table was reduced by TCRdb to in-frame sequences with V and J called. These copies leave out some clones; in studies compared against another copy, an unresolved V gene accounts for under half, and the cause of the remainder is not known. Across this sample there are under 2.5 million clones, with 80% to 95% seen only once. 0.37% of the sample is held by the ten biggest clonotypes. The sample consisted of naive CD4+ T cells from PBMCs. The sample's cell subset or site, from its label and the paper: CD45RA+ positively selected. The receptors shown here come from a man between 18 and 29 years old in good health. Some clones in this sample may be carry-over from other donors' samples.

This chain joins TRBV29-1 and TRBJ2-3; the D is unclear. Germline assignment: CDR1 SQVTM and CDR2 ANQGSEA. The CDR3 is made up of 11 amino acids. Deletions cut 7 bases from V and 6 bases from J, with 11 bases between. CDR3 in amino acids: CSGLLGDTQYF. The CDR3 coding sequence is TGCAGCGGATTACTTGGGGATACGCAGTATTTT.

V gene TRBV7-3 combines with J gene TRBJ2-1; 10 bases match TRBD2. The CDR3 consists of 15 residues. Germline assignment: CDR1 SGHTA and CDR2 FQGTGA. V trimming: 2 bases; J trimming: 12 bases; junction bases outside the gene matches: 10. The CDR3 sequence: CASSLGPTSGLGQFF. The CDR3 DNA reads as TGTGCCAGCAGCTTAGGTCCGACTAGCGGGCTCGGGCAGTTCTTC.

The chain employs TRBV4-2 and TRBJ2-7; the match to TRBD1 covers 9 bases. The CDR3 totals 15 residues. The germline V gene has CDR1 LGHNA and CDR2 YNFKEQ. Germline trimming cut 1 base from V and 5 bases from J; bases unmatched to any gene: 6. CDR3 loop: CASSQATGGKNEQYF. In DNA, the CDR3 is TGTGCCAGCAGCCAAGCTACAGGGGGCAAAAACGAGCAGTACTTC.

This clone was recorded only once. This chain joins TRBV7-9 and TRBJ2-2; 8 bases align to TRBD2. This CDR3 is built from 18 residues. Germline V gives CDR1 SEHNR, CDR2 FQNEAQ (reference sequence). V was clipped by 2 bases and J by 4 bases; unmatched bases: 12. The CDR3 loop is CASSLRLGAGEGTGELFF. The DNA for the CDR3 is TGTGCCAGCAGCTTAAGATTAGGAGCGGGAGAAGGCACCGGGGAGCTGTTTTTT. The full variable domain, with the rest looked up from reference TRBV7-9 and TRBJ2-2, is DTGVSQNPRHKITKRGQNVTFRCDPISEHNRLYWYRQTLGQGPEFLTYFQNEAQLEKSRLLSDRFSAERPKGSFSTLEIQRTEQGDSAMYLCASSLRLGAGEGTGELFFGEGSRLTVL.

This clone was seen once. V and J are TRBV2 and TRBJ1-4; TRBD1 might be the D (5 bases). Trimming took 9 bases from V and 5 from J, leaving 13 bases between them. Germline CDR1 reads SNHLY; CDR2 reads FYNNEI. The CDR3 length is 13 residues. The CDR3 DNA follows: TGTGCCAGTTGGGCAGGGCTGAATGAAAAACTGTTTTTT. Protein product: CASWAGLNEKLFF.

V is TRBV19 and J is TRBJ2-3, with a weak D call TRBD2 (6 bases). The CDR3 sequence is 15 residues long. CDR1 is LNHDA and CDR2 is SQIVND in the germline V gene (reference sequence). Trimming took off 7 bases at V and 2 bases at J, with 16 bases between the two ends. CDR3 sequence (DNA): TGTGCCAGTAATCGCGGGACGGTAAACACAGATACGCAGTATTTT. Amino acids: CASNRGTVNTDTQYF.